This entry describes one T cell receptor beta chain. These data are taken from a study of blood T cell repertoires in COVID-19. Study-wide context: The samples span acute and convalescent COVID-19 from the United States, Italy and Spain.

The table came from immunoSEQ multiplex PCR; TCRdb's copy has only in-frame clones and leaves some out. The sample lists 250,000 to 350,000 clones; more than 75% were seen once. Germline V gives CDR1 MNHEY, CDR2 SVGEGT. The CDR3 is 15 amino acids. Germline trimming cut 5 bases from V and 5 bases from J; bases unmatched to any gene: 9. The material sequenced was peripheral blood. The receptor's source is a woman in her forties or fifties with active or convalescent COVID-19. The chain joins TRBV6-2 or TRBV6-3 to TRBJ2-7, with 10 bases lining up with TRBD1. The CDR3 is CASSLPSTGGNEQYF. The CDR3 DNA is TGTGCCAGCAGTCTTCCTTCGACAGGGGGCAACGAGCAGTACTTC.